These 26 T cell receptor beta chains were sequenced from one sample in a study of blood T cell repertoires in COVID-19. Using immunoSEQ multiplex PCR, the repertoire was profiled, and TCRdb retains in-frame clones only, with some absent. The profile shows roughly 70,000 clones, 85% to 90% of them singletons. Sequencing was done on a sample of peripheral blood. The origin of the receptors is a woman of 80 years or more with active COVID-19.

The chain has TRBV27 and TRBJ2-3; 8 bases fit TRBD1. V lost 6 bases, J lost 0 bases, and 8 bases stayed unmatched. CDR3 length equals 16 residues. The germline gives CDR1 MNHEY, CDR2 SMNVEV (reference sequence). The CDR3 DNA sequence: TGTGCCAGCAGCCCATACAGGACAGGGAGCACAGATACGCAGTATTTT. Translated, it gives CASSPYRTGSTDTQYF.

The genes are TRBV9 and TRBJ1-1; 7 nucleotides align to TRBD1. The CDR3 has 14 amino acids. Trimming at V came to 4 bases and at J to 3 bases, leaving 6 bases not matched to a gene. Germline loops: CDR1 SGDLS, CDR2 YYNGEE. As DNA, the CDR3 is TGTGCCAGCAGCCCACAGGGGTGGGACACTGAAGCTTTCTTT. It yields the protein CASSPQGWDTEAFF.

The rearrangement joins TRBV5-4 to TRBJ2-1, with D possibly being TRBD2 (6 bases). CDR1 and CDR2 from the germline V gene are SGHNT and YYREEE (reference sequence). The CDR3 length is 15 residues. Trimming pared 4 bases from V and 8 bases from J, leaving 19 bases between. CDR3 in amino acids: CASSQRATLADEQFF. The CDR3 region has the DNA TGTGCCAGCAGCCAGCGGGCTACCCTAGCAGATGAGCAGTTCTTC.

This rearrangement joins TRBV27 to TRBJ2-7; 7 positions agree with TRBD2. Germline CDR1 and CDR2: MNHEY and SMNVEV (reference sequence). The junction had 3 bases not matched to a gene; V was cut back by 7 bases and J by 0 bases. This CDR3 is built from 13 residues. In nucleotides, the CDR3 is TGTGCCAGCAAGGCTAGCGGCTCCTACGAGCAGTACTTC. Residues: CASKASGSYEQYF.

The chain combines TRBV5-1 with TRBJ2-3, with a weak D call TRBD1 (6 bases). Trimming took off 4 bases at V and 2 bases at J, with 14 bases between the two ends. In germline, CDR1 is SGHRS, CDR2 YFSETQ. This CDR3 contains 15 residues. CDR3 nucleotide sequence: TGCGCCAGCAGCCCGGAAGGGGGAACCACAGATACGCAGTATTTT. Amino acids: CASSPEGGTTDTQYF.

This clone was seen once. V gene TRBV7-2 combines with J gene TRBJ2-7, with D possibly being TRBD1 (6 bases). CDR1 is SGHTA, CDR2 FQGNSA, per germline. The germline V and J ends were trimmed by 3 bases and 3 bases, with 18 bases remaining between them. The CDR3 extends over 16 amino acids. This chain's CDR3 is CASSLVRTATNYEQYF. The CDR3 coding sequence is TGTGCCAGCAGCTTGGTGAGGACAGCGACGAACTACGAGCAGTACTTC. The full variable domain, its missing parts supplied by reference TRBV7-2 and TRBJ2-7, is GAGVSQSPSNKVTEKGKDVELRCDPISGHTALYWYRQSLGQGLEFLIYFQGNSAPDKSGLPSDRFSAERTGGSVSTLTIQRTQQEDSAVYLCASSLVRTATNYEQYFGPGTRLTVT.

This clone occurred once. J is TRBJ2-7 and V is TRBV7-6, with D maybe TRBD2 (6 bases). Trimming removed 4 bases at V and 2 bases at J, with 12 bases between. Germline V gene data show CDR1 as SGHVS and CDR2 as FNYEAQ. The length of the CDR3 is 14 residues. CDR3 in amino acids: CASSSKAGPYEQYF. The CDR3 region has the DNA TGTGCCAGCAGCTCGAAGGCGGGACCCTACGAGCAGTACTTC.

This clone appeared a single time. The chain couples TRBV5-1 to TRBJ2-7; TRBD2 aligns across 7 bases. The germline V gene has CDR1 SGHRS and CDR2 YFSETQ. Trimming took 5 bases from V and 2 from J; bases not matched to a gene: 13. The CDR3 sequence is 16 residues long. CDR3 sequence reads: CASSSLRAGVAYEQYF. The CDR3 nucleotides are TGCGCCAGCAGTTCCCTGCGGGCGGGAGTAGCCTACGAGCAGTACTTC.

The J gene is TRBJ2-2, the V gene TRBV5-4; TRBD2 aligns across 10 bases. CDR1 and CDR2 from the germline V gene are SGHNT and YYREEE (reference sequence). The CDR3 is 17 residues long. V gave up 5 bases and J gave up 5 bases; unmatched junction bases: 12. The CDR3 bases are TGTGCCAGCAGTCGGACTAGCGGAGCCCGAGGGACCGGGGAGCTGTTTTTT. It translates to CASSRTSGARGTGELFF.

The genes are TRBV6-6 and TRBJ2-5, with D hard to call. The germline CDR1 and CDR2 sequences are MNHNY and SVGAGI (reference sequence). This CDR3 spans 14 amino acids. V was pared by 4 bases and J by 2 bases, with 11 bases between. CDR3 amino acids: CASSLASGQETQYF. The CDR3 DNA sequence: TGTGCCAGCAGTTTAGCTAGTGGGCAAGAGACCCAGTACTTC.

V and J are TRBV6-5 and TRBJ2-7; a possible D gene is TRBD2 (6 bases). V dropped 2 bases and J dropped 3 bases, with 11 bases sitting between them. The CDR3 is made up of 14 amino acids. Germline CDR1 MNHEY, CDR2 SVGAGI. DNA for the CDR3: TGTGCCAGCAGTTACCGCGGGACGGGCTACGAGCAGTACTTC. Translating gives CASSYRGTGYEQYF.

The chain joins TRBV19 to TRBJ2-7; 8 bases align to TRBD1. There are 12 residues in the CDR3. With 6 bases clipped from V and 7 bases from J, the junction kept 5 bases outside the gene matches. Per the germline V gene, CDR1 is LNHDA and CDR2 is SQIVND (reference sequence). CDR3 DNA sequence: TGTGCCAGTAGCGACAGGGGCAGGGAGCAGTACTTC. Translation: CASSDRGREQYF.

The rearrangement joins TRBV29-1 to TRBJ2-7; D is possibly TRBD2 (7 bases). Trimming removed 6 bases at V and 0 bases at J, with 21 bases between. CDR1 and CDR2 from the germline V gene are SQVTM and ANQGSEA. This CDR3 has 16 amino acids. CDR3 nucleotide sequence: TGCAGCGTAGCCCACATAAAGGGAGGGGGCTCCTACGAGCAGTACTTC. Its translation: CSVAHIKGGGSYEQYF.

The genes are TRBV3-1 (or the pseudogene TRBV3-2) and TRBJ1-5, with 7 bases aligning to TRBD1. Germline CDR1 reads LGHDT; CDR2 reads YNNKEL (reference sequence). The junction had 6 bases not matched to a gene; V was cut back by 3 bases and J by 1 base. The CDR3 spans 16 residues. For the CDR3, the DNA is TGTGCCAGCAGCCATCAGGGGGATAGGAGCAATCAGCCCCAGCATTTT. This gives the protein CASSHQGDRSNQPQHF.

This clone is a singleton in its sample. This chain uses TRBV27 with TRBJ2-5, with D possibly matching TRBD2 (6 bases). This CDR3 contains 17 residues. V lost 0 bases and J 4 bases, leaving 18 bases between the germline ends. CDR1 and CDR2 from the germline V gene are MNHEY and SMNVEV (reference sequence). CDR3 protein: CASSLSGGGTRTETQYF. The CDR3 DNA sequence: TGTGCCAGCAGTTTATCGGGCGGCGGGACTCGGACAGAGACCCAGTACTTC.

This clone was observed a handful of times. The chain uses TRBV28 and TRBJ2-7, with D possibly TRBD2 on 6 matching bases. The CDR3 spans 15 residues. V lost 6 bases and J lost 1, with 16 bases in between. Germline values: CDR1 MDHEN, CDR2 SYDVKM. CDR3 nucleotide sequence: TGTGCCAGCAGCCTTAAATACGGGAGTTCCTACGAGCAGTACTTC. This codes for CASSLKYGSSYEQYF.

This chain links TRBV3-1 (or the pseudogene TRBV3-2) with TRBJ2-2; 14 bases match TRBD2. Trimming at V came to 0 bases and at J to 4 bases, leaving 10 bases not matched to a gene. CDR1 is LGHDT, CDR2 YNNKEL, per germline (reference sequence). This CDR3 has 20 amino acids. CDR3 nucleotide sequence: TGTGCCAGCAGCCAAGATCGGGTGACTAGCGGGAGGGCCGGCACCGGGGAGCTGTTTTTT. It translates to CASSQDRVTSGRAGTGELFF.

This clone showed up just a few times. The chain uses TRBV28 and TRBJ1-5, with TRBD1 matching 7 bases. Trimming removed 6 bases from V and 15 bases from J; junction bases left unmatched: 11. This CDR3 contains 12 residues. In germline, CDR1 is MDHEN, CDR2 SYDVKM. The CDR3 DNA reads TGTGCCAGCAGCCGGGGGACAGTGGGTGCGCATTTT. Residues: CASSRGTVGAHF.

V and J are TRBV5-5 and TRBJ2-2, with D unclear. The CDR3 contains 15 residues. Trimming removed 0 bases at V and 5 bases at J, with 11 bases between. Germline V gene sequence: CDR1 SGHKS, CDR2 YYEKEE (reference sequence). CDR3 nucleotides: TGTGCCAGCAGCTTGGGGCAGTACGGGACCGGGGAGCTGTTTTTT. Protein product: CASSLGQYGTGELFF.

The chain joins TRBV19 to TRBJ1-1, with D possibly TRBD1 on 5 matching bases. Germline V lookup: CDR1 LNHDA, CDR2 SQIVND (reference sequence). The CDR3 covers 16 residues. V was cut by 5 bases and J by 5 bases, with 21 bases left in between. For the CDR3, the DNA is TGTGCCAGTAGTCCACGGACACCCCTCAAGGGGACTGAAGCTTTCTTT. Translated, it gives CASSPRTPLKGTEAFF.

V usage is TRBV3-1 (or the pseudogene TRBV3-2) and J usage is TRBJ2-5; 7 bases map to TRBD2. There are 16 residues in the CDR3. Germline V gives CDR1 LGHDT, CDR2 YNNKEL (reference sequence). V trimming: 2 bases; J trimming: 5 bases; junction bases outside the gene matches: 11. The CDR3 DNA sequence: TGTGCCAGCAGCCAAAGATCGGGACTACTATGGGAGACCCAGTACTTC. Translating it yields CASSQRSGLLWETQYF.

This sequence joins TRBV5-1 and TRBJ2-5, with 8 positions matching TRBD1. Germline CDR1 is SGHRS and CDR2 is YFSETQ. V shed 4 bases and J 3 bases; nucleotides not matched to a gene: 5. The CDR3 runs 14 residues. Written as DNA, the CDR3 is TGCGCCAGCAGCCGGGACAGGATAAAAGAGACCCAGTACTTC. As protein: CASSRDRIKETQYF.

The chain employs TRBV19 and TRBJ1-6; TRBD1 aligns across 10 bases. V was clipped by 6 bases and J by 9 bases; unmatched bases: 2. Germline lookup yields CDR1 LNHDA and CDR2 SQIVND (reference sequence). This CDR3 spans 13 amino acids. CDR3 amino acids: CASSRDRGSPLHF. In DNA, the CDR3 is TGTGCCAGTAGCCGGGACAGGGGTTCACCCCTCCACTTT.

The chain is built from TRBV7-9 and TRBJ2-5; TRBD1 aligns across 9 bases. After removal of 6 bases from V and 8 bases from J, the junction contained 13 bases not matched to a gene. Germline CDR1 is SEHNR and CDR2 is FQNEAQ (reference sequence). This CDR3 contains 15 residues. CDR3 DNA sequence: TGTGCCAGCAGAAGCAGTAGGACAGGGGATTTAACCCAGTACTTC. This gives the protein CASRSSRTGDLTQYF.

V is TRBV18 and J is TRBJ1-3, with unresolved D. V lost 3 bases to trimming and J lost 4 bases, with 10 bases between them. This CDR3 is built from 14 residues. CDR1 KGHSH and CDR2 LQKENI come from the germline V gene. The CDR3 region is CASSPGSLGNTIYF. The CDR3 DNA reads as TGTGCCAGCTCACCGGGCAGCCTCGGAAACACCATATATTTT. Full variable domain (outside the CDR3, taken from reference TRBV18 and TRBJ1-3): NAGVMQNPRHLVRRRGQEARLRCSPMKGHSHVYWYRQLPEEGLKFMVYLQKENIIDESGMPKERFSAEFPKEGPSILRIQQVVRGDSAAYFCASSPGSLGNTIYFGEGSWLTVV.

This chain uses TRBV24-1 with TRBJ2-1; D unclear. This CDR3 contains 12 residues. CDR1 and CDR2 from the germline V gene are KGHDR and SFDVKD. V was clipped by 3 bases and J by 8 bases, with 7 bases between them. This CDR3 is CATSDEYDEQFF. The CDR3, as DNA: TGTGCCACCAGTGATGAGTATGATGAGCAGTTCTTC.